The 15 T cell receptor beta chains below all came from one sample that was sequenced in a study of long-term antiretroviral therapy in people with HIV. Sequencing used immunoSEQ v3.0 at survey level. The repertoire was sequenced with immunoSEQ multiplex PCR; TCRdb's copy has only in-frame clones and lacks some. The sample lists tens of thousands of clones; almost 95% were seen once. The sequences come from unsorted PBMCs, collected around 7.4 years after starting antiretroviral therapy. These receptors came from a man aged 45-60 years with HIV.

The CDR3 loop reads CASSTGGASNYGYTF. The CDR3 DNA reads TGCGCCAGCAGCACAGGGGGCGCATCTAACTATGGCTACACCTTC. V usage is TRBV10-1 and J usage is TRBJ1-2; 9 bases are a match to TRBD1. The CDR3 has 15 amino acids. Trimming took 6 bases from V and 0 from J; bases not matched to a gene: 5. Looked up from germline, CDR1 is WNHNN and CDR2 is SYGVQD (reference sequence).

This clone was seen once. This chain uses TRBV18 with TRBJ2-5; D is perhaps TRBD1 (6 bases). Germline lookup yields CDR1 KGHSH and CDR2 LQKENI. The CDR3 has 15 amino acids. Trimming removed 0 bases from V and 7 bases from J, with 15 bases in between. The DNA for the CDR3 is TGTGCCAGCTCACCACCGGGTAGGGGGTACGGGACCCAGTACTTC. Protein sequence: CASSPPGRGYGTQYF. Full variable domain (outside the CDR3, taken from reference TRBV18 and TRBJ2-5): NAGVMQNPRHLVRRRGQEARLRCSPMKGHSHVYWYRQLPEEGLKFMVYLQKENIIDESGMPKERFSAEFPKEGPSILRIQQVVRGDSAAYFCASSPPGRGYGTQYFGPGTRLLVL.

This rearrangement joins TRBV6-6 to TRBJ2-7, with TRBD1 identical over 10 bases. After removal of 4 bases from V and 9 bases from J, the junction contained 3 bases not matched to a gene. Germline-derived CDR1 and CDR2 are MNHNY and SVGAGI (reference sequence). This CDR3 is built from 12 residues. Written as DNA, the CDR3 is TGTGCCAGCAGTTCGGGACAGGGGTGGCAGTACTTC. Its protein product is CASSSGQGWQYF.

The sample holds one count of this clone. V is TRBV5-1 and J is TRBJ2-1; D perhaps matches TRBD1 (5 bases). The ends were cut back, 1 base at V and 1 base at J, with 9 bases in the middle. CDR1 is SGHRS, CDR2 YFSETQ, per germline. The CDR3 runs to 15 residues. The CDR3 bases are TGCGCCAGCAGCTTGTGGCAGGGATCCTACAATGAGCAGTTCTTC. It codes for CASSLWQGSYNEQFF. Looking up the rest from reference TRBV5-1 and TRBJ2-1 gives the full variable domain: KAGVTQTPRYLIKTRGQQVTLSCSPISGHRSVSWYQQTPGQGLQFLFEYFSETQRNKGNFPGRFSGRQFSNSRSEMNVSTLELGDSALYLCASSLWQGSYNEQFFGPGTRLTVL.

This clone was seen only once. The J gene is TRBJ2-7, the V gene TRBV5-6, with 14 positions matching TRBD2. After removal of 3 bases from V and 0 bases from J, the junction contained 5 bases not matched to a gene. Germline V gives CDR1 SGHDT, CDR2 YYEEEE. There are 17 residues in the CDR3. CDR3 sequence (DNA): TGTGCCAGCAGCTCCTGGACTAGCGGGGGGCCCTCCTACGAGCAGTACTTC. This sequence encodes CASSSWTSGGPSYEQYF.

The rearrangement links TRBV5-4 to TRBJ1-1, with unresolved D. This CDR3 spans 10 amino acids. V was trimmed by 4 bases and J by 5 bases, leaving 3 bases between them. Germline-derived CDR1 and CDR2 are SGHNT and YYREEE (reference sequence). The CDR3 DNA follows: TGTGCCAGCAGCGAGACTGAAGCTTTCTTT. Translating gives CASSETEAFF.

The chain recombines TRBV13 with TRBJ1-4; 8 bases are a match to TRBD1. CDR1 and CDR2 from the germline V gene are PRHDT and FYEKMQ (reference sequence). This CDR3 region has 15 residues. Trimming cost V 2 bases and J 8 bases; bases outside gene matches: 7. The CDR3: CASSLKPGTGEKLFF. The CDR3 region has the DNA TGTGCCAGCAGCTTAAAGCCCGGGACAGGAGAAAAACTGTTTTTT.

This clone was found a few times. The chain couples TRBV6-5 to TRBJ1-5; no definite D call. Germline assignment: CDR1 MNHEY and CDR2 SVGAGI. The germline V and J ends were trimmed by 6 bases and 5 bases, with 8 bases remaining between them. This CDR3 spans 12 amino acids. CDR3 nucleotide sequence: TGTGCCAGCAGGGCAGGTGATCAGCCCCAGCATTTT. It encodes CASRAGDQPQHF.

The V call is TRBV7-2, the J call TRBJ2-1; no clear D gene. The germline gives CDR1 SGHTA, CDR2 FQGNSA. This CDR3 comprises 14 residues. V lost 6 bases to trimming and J lost 7 bases, with 16 bases between them. DNA of the CDR3: TGTGCCAGCAGTTTGACTCCATCCGTGAATGAGCAGTTCTTC. It specifies CASSLTPSVNEQFF.

The chain has TRBV5-6 and TRBJ1-2, with D uncertain. Germline values: CDR1 SGHDT, CDR2 YYEEEE. V gave up 0 bases and J gave up 0 bases, with 9 bases separating them. The CDR3 spans 15 residues. CDR3 loop: CASSLETASNYGYTF. The DNA for the CDR3 is TGTGCCAGCAGCTTGGAAACAGCCTCTAACTATGGCTACACCTTC.

This clone was picked up a small number of times. CDR3 nucleotides: TGCAGCGTTGAGAGGATAGGACAGGGAGTAGGCGAGCAGTACTTC. Translated, it gives CSVERIGQGVGEQYF. V usage is TRBV29-1 and J usage is TRBJ2-7; 8 nucleotides match TRBD1. CDR3 size: 15 residues. With 3 bases clipped from V and 6 bases from J, the junction kept 13 bases outside the gene matches. The germline V gene encodes CDR1 SQVTM and CDR2 ANQGSEA.

CDR3 DNA: TGTGCCAGCAGCAAAAGAGGAGGGGTGTGGGCCAAAAACATTCAGTACTTC. As protein: CASSKRGGVWAKNIQYF. The chain joins TRBV21-1 to TRBJ2-4; the table calls TRBD2, which could not be checked here. TRBV21-1 is a pseudogene segment. This CDR3 is 17 amino acids long.

This chain links TRBV5-1 with TRBJ1-1; 7 bases fit TRBD1. Germline CDR1 SGHRS, CDR2 YFSETQ. Trimming cost V 1 base and J 1 base; bases outside gene matches: 1. The CDR3 has 14 amino acids. The CDR3 reads CASSLTGANTEAFF. Here the CDR3 DNA reads TGCGCCAGCAGCTTGACAGGGGCGAACACTGAAGCTTTCTTT.

This rearrangement joins TRBV7-2 to TRBJ2-3, with D maybe TRBD2 (7 bases). Germline assignment: CDR1 SGHTA and CDR2 FQGNSA. Trimming shortened V by 3 bases and J by 8 bases, and 21 bases separated the two germline ends. This CDR3 is 16 amino acids long. CDR3 coding DNA: TGTGCCAGCAGCTTTGGCGGGGGCCCCTCAATGAGTACGCAGTATTTT. It is translated as CASSFGGGPSMSTQYF.

The chain couples TRBV5-5 to TRBJ1-2, with 10 positions matching TRBD1. CDR1 and CDR2 from the germline V gene are SGHKS and YYEKEE (reference sequence). The CDR3 is 14 amino acids. After removal of 3 bases from V and 5 bases from J, the junction contained 4 bases not matched to a gene. The CDR3 DNA sequence: TGTGCCAGCAGCTCGGACAGGGGGGCGTATGGCTACACCTTC. This sequence encodes CASSSDRGAYGYTF.